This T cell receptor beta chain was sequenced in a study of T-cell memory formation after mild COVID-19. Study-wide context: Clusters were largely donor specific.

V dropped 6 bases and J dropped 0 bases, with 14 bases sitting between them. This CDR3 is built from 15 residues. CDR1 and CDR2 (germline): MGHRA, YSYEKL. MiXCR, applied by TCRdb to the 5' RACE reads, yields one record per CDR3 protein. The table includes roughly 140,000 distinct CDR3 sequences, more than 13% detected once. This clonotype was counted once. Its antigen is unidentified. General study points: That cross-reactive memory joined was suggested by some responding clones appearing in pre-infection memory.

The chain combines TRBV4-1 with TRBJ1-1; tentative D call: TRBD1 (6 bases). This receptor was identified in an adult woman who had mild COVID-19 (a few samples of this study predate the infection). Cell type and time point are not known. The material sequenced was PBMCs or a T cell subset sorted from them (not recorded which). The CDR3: CASRRQVGLNTEAFF. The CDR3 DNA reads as TGCGCCAGCAGAAGACAGGTAGGGTTGAACACTGAAGCTTTCTTT.